This T cell receptor beta chain was captured in a study of cytomegalovirus exposure and HLA in healthy donors. In the study overall: Out of 180 million or so T cells, an earlier analysis found some 120 million unique TCR beta sequences in total. The study, taken as a whole, reports: In vitro assays verified that a few CMV-associated chains recognized CMV antigens specifically.

The CDR3 runs to 16 residues. In germline, CDR1 is LNHNV, CDR2 YYDKDF (reference sequence). Trimming shortened V by 0 bases and J by 0 bases, and 9 bases separated the two germline ends. With regard to this clone: Its specificity is unknown.

Primers: 60 Vbeta forward and 13 Jbeta reverse. Method: immunoSEQ multiplex PCR; TCRdb's copy keeps in-frame clones and lacks some. Of some 100,000 clones in the sample, under 85% were seen once. The sequence was collected from a man aged 40-55 years in good health and CMV-seropositive. This chain uses TRBV15 with TRBJ1-5; D is ambiguous. Sequencing was performed on PBMCs. In DNA, the CDR3 is TGTGCCACCAGCAGAGATGAGCTTATTAGCAATCAGCCCCAGCATTTT. This sequence encodes CATSRDELISNQPQHF. Full variable domain (outside the CDR3, taken from reference TRBV15 and TRBJ1-5): DAMVIQNPRYQVTQFGKPVTLSCSQTLNHNVMYWYQQKSSQAPKLLFHYYDKDFNNEADTPDNFQSRRPNTSFCFLDIRSPGLGDTAMYLCATSRDELISNQPQHFGDGTRLSIL.